These 27 T cell receptor beta chains were all obtained from the same sample, sequenced in a study of vaccination and CD4 T cells after COVID-19. These receptors are not linked to any known antigen. Sequencing of the DNA from cultured CD4+ T cells was carried out with the Oncomine TCR Beta short-read assay. One entry per CDR3 protein, called by TCRdb with MiXCR from the PCR reads. The sample includes about 19,000 distinct CDR3 sequences, roughly 73% of them seen just once. The sample's treatment: roughly nine-day PBMC culture with coronavirus spike peptide pools or control peptides (ViraFEST assay). This specimen was CD4+ T cells from blood, cultured in vitro, taken after SARS-CoV-2 vaccination. The receptors come from a human donor who received a COVID-19 vaccine.

V usage is TRBV7-6 and J usage is TRBJ2-2; D is undetermined. In germline, CDR1 is SGHVS, CDR2 FNYEAQ. The CDR3 is made up of 14 amino acids. V shed 5 bases and J shed 0 bases, with 7 bases lying between them. CDR3 region: CASSLGANTGELFF. In DNA, the CDR3 is TGTGCCAGCAGCCTAGGAGCGAACACCGGGGAGCTGTTTTTT.

J is TRBJ2-3 and V is TRBV10-3; 7 positions match TRBD1. Per the germline V gene, CDR1 is ENHRY and CDR2 is SYGVKD. This CDR3 has 17 residues. Trimming removed 6 bases from V and 2 bases from J; junction bases left unmatched: 14. The CDR3 region has the DNA TGTGCCATCAGGGAGGATAACAGGGGAGAGGACACAGATACGCAGTATTTT. Translated: CAIREDNRGEDTDTQYF.

This clonotype has just one count. The CDR3 loop is CASSPFAGSTEAFF. CDR3 DNA: TGTGCCAGCTCACCATTTGCAGGGTCCACTGAAGCTTTCTTT. This chain connects TRBV18 to TRBJ1-1, with a tentative D call TRBD1 (5 bases). This CDR3 has 14 residues. The V gene lost 2 bases and the J gene lost 4 bases, with 11 bases spanning the gap. Germline CDR1 reads KGHSH; CDR2 reads LQKENI.

The V call is TRBV25-1, the J call TRBJ2-3; D gene ambiguous. Trimming removed 0 bases from V and 3 bases from J, with 4 bases in between. This CDR3 has 13 amino acids. CDR1 is MGHDK and CDR2 is SYGVNS in the germline V gene. DNA for the CDR3: TGTGCCAGCAGTGAATATGGAACAGATACGCAGTATTTT. This codes for CASSEYGTDTQYF. Full variable domain (outside the CDR3, taken from reference TRBV25-1 and TRBJ2-3): EADIYQTPRYLVIGTGKKITLECSQTMGHDKMYWYQQDPGMELHLIHYSYGVNSTEKGDLSSESTVSRIRTEHFPLTLESARPSHTSQYLCASSEYGTDTQYFGPGTRLTVL.

This chain links TRBV4-2 with TRBJ1-5; D gene uncertain. CDR3 length: 15 amino acids. The V gene lost 0 bases and the J gene lost 0 bases, with 6 bases spanning the gap. CDR1 and CDR2 from the germline V gene are LGHNA and YNFKEQ. The CDR3 DNA reads as TGTGCCAGCAGCCAAGACCTGAATAGCAATCAGCCCCAGCATTTT. Its translation is CASSQDLNSNQPQHF.

The chain recombines TRBV4-2 with TRBJ1-2, with D possibly matching TRBD1 (6 bases). V was cut by 0 bases and J by 6 bases, with 11 bases left in between. The CDR3 length is 14 residues. The germline V gene encodes CDR1 LGHNA and CDR2 YNFKEQ. CDR3 sequence reads: CASSQETGADGYTF. CDR3 in DNA: TGTGCCAGCAGCCAAGAGACGGGGGCTGATGGCTACACCTTC.

J is TRBJ1-5 and V is TRBV19; 8 bases match TRBD1. This CDR3 is built from 16 residues. Germline values: CDR1 LNHDA, CDR2 SQIVND (reference sequence). The J segment lost 2 bases and the V segment lost 4 bases, leaving 7 bases of the junction unmatched. The CDR3: CASSKDREFGNQPQHF. CDR3 nucleotides: TGTGCCAGTAGTAAGGACAGGGAATTTGGCAATCAGCCCCAGCATTTT.

The gene calls are TRBV7-9 and TRBJ2-1; TRBD1 agrees at 7 bases. The germline CDR1 and CDR2 sequences are SEHNR and FQNEAQ (reference sequence). J was trimmed by 8 bases and V by 2 bases; bases with no gene match: 0. The CDR3 has 12 amino acids. This chain's CDR3 is CASSLTGDEQFF. The DNA of the CDR3 is TGTGCCAGCAGCTTAACAGGGGATGAGCAGTTCTTC.

This clonotype was seen only once. The chain recombines TRBV28 with TRBJ1-1; D gene ambiguous. The CDR3 is 13 amino acids. Germline V lookup: CDR1 MDHEN, CDR2 SYDVKM. V lost 4 bases to trimming and J lost 4 bases, with 10 bases between them. DNA for the CDR3: TGTGCCAGCAGTTCCATCGAGGGCACTGAAGCTTTCTTT. The encoded protein is CASSSIEGTEAFF.

This clonotype was seen a single time. This rearrangement joins TRBV19 to TRBJ1-1, with D tentatively TRBD1 (5 bases). Looked up from germline, CDR1 is LNHDA and CDR2 is SQIVND (reference sequence). Trimming removed 4 bases from V and 0 bases from J, with 12 bases in between. This CDR3 is 15 amino acids long. The CDR3 region is CASSTLQALNTEAFF. The CDR3 DNA reads TGTGCCAGTAGTACGCTACAGGCACTGAACACTGAAGCTTTCTTT. The variable domain in full, completed from reference TRBV19 and TRBJ1-1, reads DGGITQSPKYLFRKEGQNVTLSCEQNLNHDAMYWYRQDPGQGLRLIYYSQIVNDFQKGDIAEGYSVSREKKESFPLTVTSAQKNPTAFYLCASSTLQALNTEAFFGQGTRLTVV.

The rearrangement links TRBV12-3 or TRBV12-4 to TRBJ1-5; D possibly corresponds to TRBD1 (5 bases). This CDR3 is 13 amino acids long. V was shortened by 3 bases and J by 6 bases, with 9 bases between the two germline ends. The CDR3 spells CASSFRVGQPQHF. The CDR3, as DNA: TGTGCCAGCAGTTTCAGGGTTGGTCAGCCCCAGCATTTT.

The chain links TRBV7-6 to TRBJ1-1, with D unclear. Trimming pared 1 base from V and 0 bases from J, leaving 9 bases between. The germline gives CDR1 SGHVS, CDR2 FNYEAQ. The CDR3 is made up of 15 amino acids. CDR3 in amino acids: CASSLGGSLNTEAFF. The CDR3 nucleotides are TGTGCCAGCAGCTTAGGCGGGAGCCTGAACACTGAAGCTTTCTTT. The full variable domain, its missing parts supplied by reference TRBV7-6 and TRBJ1-1, is GAGVSQSPRYKVTKRGQDVALRCDPISGHVSLYWYRQALGQGPEFLTYFNYEAQQDKSGLPNDRFSAERPEGSISTLTIQRTEQRDSAMYRCASSLGGSLNTEAFFGQGTRLTVV.

The chain is built from TRBV5-1 and TRBJ2-7; the D is unclear. CDR3 size: 12 residues. The V and J ends lost 1 base and 3 bases respectively, with 5 bases between them. The germline V gene encodes CDR1 SGHRS and CDR2 YFSETQ. The CDR3 DNA sequence: TGCGCCAGCAGCTTGTCTAACTACGAGCAGTACTTC. It specifies CASSLSNYEQYF.

This clonotype was found once. The chain carries TRBV6-2 or TRBV6-3 and TRBJ2-1, with a weak D call TRBD2 (7 bases). The germline gives CDR1 MNHEY, CDR2 SVGEGT. The CDR3 is 15 amino acids. With 0 bases removed from V and 12 bases from J, the gap between germline ends came to 18 bases. Here the CDR3 reads CASSYSGGPAGVQFF. The CDR3 DNA sequence: TGTGCCAGCAGTTACTCGGGGGGGCCGGCCGGGGTGCAGTTCTTC.

The chain couples TRBV20-1 to TRBJ1-6; D ambiguous. Germline-derived CDR1 and CDR2 are DFQATT and SNEGSKA (reference sequence). The ends were cut back, 2 bases at V and 8 bases at J, with 16 bases in the middle. The CDR3 has 15 amino acids. For the CDR3, the DNA is TGCAGTGCTAGAATTGGGATTATAATGGATTCACCCCTCCACTTT. It translates to CSARIGIIMDSPLHF.

There are a few counts of this clonotype. This rearrangement joins TRBV6-1 to TRBJ2-7; TRBD1 matches 7 bases. Germline V gene lookup returns CDR1 MNHNS and CDR2 SASEGT. With 6 bases clipped from V and 6 bases from J, the junction kept 8 bases outside the gene matches. CDR3 length: 13 residues. In DNA form, the CDR3 reads TGTGCCAGCAGCGTGGACAGGTGGATCGAGCAGTACTTC. It is translated as CASSVDRWIEQYF.

This clonotype has just one count. V gene TRBV12-3 or TRBV12-4 combines with J gene TRBJ1-6; D possibly corresponds to TRBD1 (5 bases). The CDR3 totals 15 residues. Trimming pared 6 bases from V and 7 bases from J, leaving 16 bases between. DNA for the CDR3: TGTGCCAGCAGCCCCTTTTTGGGGGGGAATTCACCCCTCCACTTT. Its protein product is CASSPFLGGNSPLHF.

The genes are TRBV25-1 and TRBJ1-2, with D hard to call. V was clipped by 4 bases and J by 5 bases, with 11 bases between them. The CDR3 is made up of 13 amino acids. Germline CDR1 and CDR2: MGHDK and SYGVNS. DNA for the CDR3: TGTGCCAGCAGTGCCTTGGTAGATTATGGCTACACCTTC. This sequence encodes CASSALVDYGYTF.

CDR3 in amino acids: CASSLVTGWGSNQPQHF. DNA of the CDR3: TGTGCCAGCAGCTTAGTGACGGGGTGGGGGAGCAATCAGCCCCAGCATTTT. V usage is TRBV7-2 and J usage is TRBJ1-5; D is possibly TRBD1 (5 bases). Germline values: CDR1 SGHTA, CDR2 FQGNSA. With 1 base removed from V and 1 base from J, the gap between germline ends came to 14 bases. This CDR3 comprises 17 residues.

V and J are TRBV18 and TRBJ2-5; D gene unclear. Germline V gene lookup returns CDR1 KGHSH and CDR2 LQKENI. The V end was cut by 4 bases, the J end by 5 bases, with 11 bases between. The CDR3 is 13 amino acids. CDR3 sequence: CASSLDWRETQYF. The CDR3 coding sequence is TGTGCCAGCTCACTTGACTGGCGGGAGACCCAGTACTTC.

Only a few counts were recorded for this clonotype. The chain recombines TRBV7-2 with TRBJ1-5; maybe TRBD1 (6 bases). This CDR3 has 18 amino acids. The ends were cut back, 3 bases at V and 0 bases at J, with 18 bases in the middle. CDR1 and CDR2 from the germline V gene are SGHTA and FQGNSA. CDR3 nucleotide sequence: TGTGCCAGCAGCTTGACAGGTTTCAATCCATATAGCAATCAGCCCCAGCATTTT. Its translation is CASSLTGFNPYSNQPQHF.

The genes are TRBV11-2 and TRBJ1-2, with 8 bases lining up with TRBD1. From germline, CDR1 is SGHAT and CDR2 FQNNGV. Trimming at V came to 5 bases and at J to 4 bases, leaving 6 bases not matched to a gene. The CDR3 loop spans 14 amino acids. The CDR3 reads CASSLRTGPYGYTF. In DNA, the CDR3 is TGTGCCAGCAGCCTTAGGACAGGGCCCTATGGCTACACCTTC.

The V gene is TRBV30, the J gene TRBJ2-5; TRBD1 is a possible D gene (6 bases). Trimming took 1 base from V and 5 from J, leaving 11 bases between them. Germline lookup yields CDR1 GTSNPN and CDR2 SVGIG (reference sequence). The CDR3 totals 13 residues. CDR3 nucleotides: TGTGCCTGGAGTGCCGCTACAGGGGAGACCCAGTACTTC. Translating it yields CAWSAATGETQYF.

Only a few counts were recorded for this clonotype. V gene TRBV20-1 combines with J gene TRBJ1-2; D is possibly TRBD1 (6 bases). The length of the CDR3 is 11 residues. Germline-derived CDR1 and CDR2 are DFQATT and SNEGSKA (reference sequence). The V end was cut by 4 bases, the J end by 10 bases, with 13 bases between. CDR3 sequence: CSAIRGPVYTF. For the CDR3, the DNA is TGCAGTGCTATACGGGGGCCCGTCTACACCTTC.

This clonotype came up once. The gene calls are TRBV6-2 or TRBV6-3 and TRBJ2-1; 9 nucleotides match TRBD2. Germline CDR1 MNHEY, CDR2 SVGEGT. Unmatched junction bases numbered 12, after V lost 6 bases and J lost 9 bases. The CDR3 is made up of 15 amino acids. The CDR3 coding sequence is TGTGCCAGCAGCCTTGGCGGGGGGGTATCATTTGAGCAGTTCTTC. Amino acid sequence: CASSLGGGVSFEQFF.

V gene TRBV6-1 combines with J gene TRBJ2-7; 9 nucleotides match TRBD1. The CDR3 has 13 amino acids. Germline CDR1 MNHNS, CDR2 SASEGT. Unmatched junction bases numbered 11, after V lost 7 bases and J lost 10 bases. The CDR3 protein is CASTLSTGGNQYF. CDR3 coding DNA: TGTGCCAGCACTCTATCGACAGGGGGTAACCAGTACTTC.

The rearrangement uses TRBV7-9 and TRBJ2-5; D remains ambiguous. With 2 bases removed from V and 6 bases from J, the gap between germline ends came to 10 bases. Germline CDR1 and CDR2: SEHNR and FQNEAQ (reference sequence). The CDR3 has 13 residues. The chain's CDR3 is CASSLYGAKTQYF. CDR3 DNA sequence: TGTGCCAGCAGCTTATACGGCGCGAAGACCCAGTACTTC.